This entry lists 27 T cell receptor beta chains sequenced from one sample in a study of long-term antiretroviral therapy in people with HIV. Samples were assayed with immunoSEQ v3.0 at survey level. Generated by immunoSEQ multiplex PCR, the TCRdb table keeps only in-frame clones and is missing some. The repertoire includes 35,000 or so clones, about three quarters of them detected once, and about 7.1% sits in the top ten. This sample comprised unsorted PBMCs, obtained 2 years after starting antiretroviral therapy. The source is a woman between 50 and 59 years old with HIV.

The chain is built from TRBV18 and TRBJ2-7, with TRBD2 matching over 7 bases. The CDR3 extends over 15 amino acids. Trimming cost V 3 bases and J 1 base; bases outside gene matches: 6. From germline, CDR1 is KGHSH and CDR2 LQKENI. This CDR3 is CASSPGGESSYEQYV. CDR3 sequence (DNA): TGTGCCAGCTCACCGGGGGGGGAATCATCCTACGAGCAGTACGTC.

The CDR3 spells CASKRPGLDKETQYF. For the CDR3, the DNA is TGTGCCAGCAAACGACCGGGCCTCGATAAAGAGACCCAGTACTTC. The chain uses TRBV6-5 and TRBJ2-5; the D is unclear. The V end lost 7 bases, the J end lost 3 bases, and 18 bases lay between the germline ends. The CDR3 spans 15 residues. The germline V gene encodes CDR1 MNHEY and CDR2 SVGAGI.

V and J are TRBV7-9 and TRBJ2-3, with 9 positions matching TRBD2. The trim removed 2 bases at V and 0 bases at J, leaving 6 bases unmatched. This CDR3 has 17 residues. Germline loops: CDR1 SEHNR, CDR2 FQNEAQ (reference sequence). The CDR3 DNA sequence: TGTGCCAGCAGCTTATATGTTAGCGGGGGCAGCACAGATACGCAGTATTTT. This encodes CASSLYVSGGSTDTQYF.

V usage is TRBV6-5 and J usage is TRBJ2-3; D remains ambiguous. The germline V gene has CDR1 MNHEY and CDR2 SVGAGI. This CDR3 is built from 14 residues. Trimming took off 6 bases at V and 4 bases at J, with 14 bases between the two ends. For the CDR3, the DNA is TGTGCCAGCAGCTCTGGACCGTCTCCAGATACGCAGTATTTT. Residues: CASSSGPSPDTQYF.

In this sample, this clone is medium-sized (0.01 to 0.1%). The J gene is TRBJ2-1, the V gene TRBV19, with D unresolved. This CDR3 comprises 15 residues. V was shortened by 1 base and J by 5 bases, with 12 bases between the two germline ends. CDR1 is LNHDA, CDR2 SQIVND, per germline (reference sequence). CDR3 in DNA: TGTGCCAGTAGTATAGGTGGAAGGGCCAACAATGAGCAGTTCTTC. This sequence encodes CASSIGGRANNEQFF. Drawing the rest from reference TRBV19 and TRBJ2-1, the complete variable domain is DGGITQSPKYLFRKEGQNVTLSCEQNLNHDAMYWYRQDPGQGLRLIYYSQIVNDFQKGDIAEGYSVSREKKESFPLTVTSAQKNPTAFYLCASSIGGRANNEQFFGPGTRLTVL.

The rearrangement links TRBV2 to TRBJ1-4, with 10 bases fitting TRBD1. V dropped 7 bases and J dropped 4; count of bases not matched to a gene: 12. This CDR3 spans 17 amino acids. CDR1 is SNHLY, CDR2 FYNNEI, per germline. This CDR3 is CASTFDRGRDLNEKLFF. The CDR3 DNA reads as TGTGCCAGCACCTTTGACAGGGGGCGCGACCTTAATGAAAAACTGTTTTTT.

This chain connects TRBV6-1 to TRBJ1-5, with TRBD1 as a possible D gene (5 bases). The CDR3 has 14 residues. From germline, CDR1 is MNHNS and CDR2 SASEGT. V was trimmed by 7 bases and J by 2 bases, leaving 12 bases between them. CDR3 bases: TGTGCCAGCACAGGGAATAGTGGCAATCAGCCCCAGCATTTT. Translating gives CASTGNSGNQPQHF.

The chain uses TRBV30 and TRBJ2-2, with a weak D call TRBD1 (6 bases). The CDR3 is made up of 14 amino acids. Trimming removed 6 bases from V and 0 bases from J, with 11 bases in between. Germline V gene lookup returns CDR1 GTSNPN and CDR2 SVGIG (reference sequence). CDR3 loop: CACRGAANTGELFF. In nucleotides, the CDR3 is TGTGCCTGCAGGGGTGCCGCGAACACCGGGGAGCTGTTTTTT.

The V gene is TRBV4-1, the J gene TRBJ2-7, with 9 bases matching TRBD2. Germline V gene sequence: CDR1 MGHRA, CDR2 YSYEKL. The V and J ends lost 0 bases and 3 bases, in that order; junction bases with no gene match: 9. The CDR3 runs 17 residues. As DNA, the CDR3 is TGCGCCAGCAGCCAAGATCGGAGCGGGGGGCGAATCTACGAGCAGTACTTC. Translation gives CASSQDRSGGRIYEQYF.

This chain connects TRBV23-1 to TRBJ2-5; TRBD2 is a possible D gene (5 bases). TRBV23-1 is noted as an ORF with a role that remains uncertain. V was pared by 6 bases and J by 1 base, with 15 bases between. This CDR3 has 15 residues. CDR3 protein: CASSLDPEGQETQYF. In DNA form, the CDR3 reads TGCGCCAGCAGCCTGGACCCCGAGGGCCAAGAGACCCAGTACTTC.

The chain is built from TRBV7-2 and TRBJ2-4; 7 bases line up with TRBD1. Germline assignment: CDR1 SGHTA and CDR2 FQGNSA. The CDR3 is made up of 17 amino acids. Trimming cost V 5 bases and J 0 bases; bases outside gene matches: 10. The CDR3 loop reads CASSASGGQVAKNIQYF. DNA of the CDR3: TGTGCCAGCAGCGCCAGTGGCGGACAGGTAGCCAAAAACATTCAGTACTTC.

The V call is TRBV10-3, the J call TRBJ2-2, with 8 nucleotides matching TRBD1. Germline CDR1 and CDR2: ENHRY and SYGVKD. This CDR3 is 14 amino acids long. Trimming cost V 6 bases and J 5 bases; bases outside gene matches: 5. CDR3 residues: CAISDRGRTGELFF. Written as DNA, the CDR3 is TGTGCCATCAGCGACAGGGGAAGAACCGGGGAGCTGTTTTTT.

The chain links TRBV7-3 to TRBJ2-7; 8 bases are shared with TRBD2. This CDR3 is 14 amino acids long. Germline assignment: CDR1 SGHTA and CDR2 FQGTGA. Losses at the gene ends were 8 bases for V and 2 bases for J; bases not matched to a gene: 8. CDR3 sequence (DNA): TGTGCCAGCGCCACTAGCGGAGAGGCCTACGAGCAGTACTTC. Protein sequence: CASATSGEAYEQYF.

This chain links TRBV5-6 with TRBJ1-1; 11 nucleotides agree with TRBD1. The CDR3 spans 17 residues. Germline V gene lookup returns CDR1 SGHDT and CDR2 YYEEEE. The V and J ends lost 1 base and 8 bases, in that order; junction bases with no gene match: 13. The DNA of the CDR3 is TGTGCCAGCAGCTTGACTGCGTGGGGACAGGGGGAAGCGGAAGCTTTCTTT. It yields the protein CASSLTAWGQGEAEAFF.

This clone was counted a few times. CDR3 protein: CASSLGFLDTEAFF. The CDR3 nucleotides are TGTGCCAGCAGTTTAGGGTTTCTCGACACTGAAGCTTTCTTT. The chain couples TRBV27 to TRBJ1-1; D is unresolved. This CDR3 is built from 14 residues. CDR1 and CDR2 from the germline V gene are MNHEY and SMNVEV (reference sequence). The V gene lost 2 bases and the J gene lost 3 bases, with 10 bases spanning the gap.

The genes are TRBV28 and TRBJ1-2; TRBD1 matches at 9 bases. With V trimmed by 2 bases and J by 3 bases, 1 base remained unmatched. The CDR3 totals 14 residues. Germline CDR1 MDHEN, CDR2 SYDVKM. CDR3 DNA: TGTGCCAGCAGTTTAGGGGACAGGGACTATGGCTACACCTTC. This translates into CASSLGDRDYGYTF.

The rearrangement uses TRBV5-4 and TRBJ1-5; a weak D match, TRBD1 (5 bases). The CDR3 contains 15 residues. Trimming stripped 0 bases from V and 6 bases from J, with 13 bases between. The germline V gene encodes CDR1 SGHNT and CDR2 YYREEE (reference sequence). In nucleotides, the CDR3 is TGTGCCAGCAGCTTGGATAAGGGGCGGATTCAGCCCCAGCATTTT. Translation: CASSLDKGRIQPQHF.

The chain employs TRBV28 and TRBJ1-5; D remains unclear. Germline CDR1 is MDHEN and CDR2 is SYDVKM. The CDR3 is 17 residues long. V was trimmed by 4 bases and J by 2 bases, leaving 18 bases between them. The chain's CDR3 is CASSSSLEGAGNQPQHF. The CDR3 DNA reads as TGTGCCAGCAGTTCCTCCCTTGAGGGCGCCGGCAATCAGCCCCAGCATTTT. Looking up the rest from reference TRBV28 and TRBJ1-5 gives the full variable domain: DVKVTQSSRYLVKRTGEKVFLECVQDMDHENMFWYRQDPGLGLRLIYFSYDVKMKEKGDIPEGYSVSREKKERFSLILESASTNQTSMYLCASSSSLEGAGNQPQHFGDGTRLSIL.

The V and J genes are TRBV4-1 and TRBJ2-6, with D perhaps TRBD2 (5 bases). The CDR3 is 15 amino acids. The V end lost 4 bases, the J end lost 4 bases, and 11 bases lay between the germline ends. Germline V gene sequence: CDR1 MGHRA, CDR2 YSYEKL. CDR3 DNA: TGCGCCAGCAGCCTTACTGGGAGCGGGGCCAACGTCCTGACTTTC. Translation: CASSLTGSGANVLTF.

V and J are TRBV7-3 and TRBJ2-2; 13 nucleotides agree with TRBD2. V was pared by 8 bases and J by 3 bases, with 0 bases of the junction left unmatched. The CDR3 consists of 14 residues. Germline V gene sequence: CDR1 SGHTA, CDR2 FQGTGA. CDR3 coding DNA: TGTGCCAGCGGACTAGCGGGGGACACCGGGGAGCTGTTTTTT. As protein: CASGLAGDTGELFF. Together with reference TRBV7-3 and TRBJ2-2, the CDR3 gives the full variable domain: GAGVSQTPSNKVTEKGKYVELRCDPISGHTALYWYRQSLGQGPEFLIYFQGTGAADDSGLPNDRFFAVRPEGSVSTLKIQRTERGDSAVYLCASGLAGDTGELFFGEGSRLTVL.

The chain joins TRBV10-2 to TRBJ1-4, with a weak D call TRBD1 (6 bases). Germline CDR1 WSHSY, CDR2 SAAADI. Trimming removed 8 bases from V and 4 bases from J, with 20 bases in between. This CDR3 has 16 residues. The CDR3 DNA reads as TGCGCCAGCCCCACAGGGTCAAGTGTAGGTAATGAAAAACTGTTTTTT. It is translated as CASPTGSSVGNEKLFF.

This clone showed up just once. This chain links TRBV5-1 with TRBJ1-1; D is perhaps TRBD1 (6 bases). V was shortened by 2 bases and J by 4 bases, with 12 bases between the two germline ends. There are 14 residues in the CDR3. CDR1 and CDR2 from the germline V gene are SGHRS and YFSETQ. CDR3 DNA sequence: TGCGCCAGCAGCTTAGGACAGCAGGTCACTGAAGCTTTCTTT. It is translated as CASSLGQQVTEAFF.

J is TRBJ1-5 and V is TRBV6-6; weak D call: TRBD1 (5 bases). Germline lookup yields CDR1 MNHNY and CDR2 SVGAGI (reference sequence). V dropped 0 bases and J dropped 0 bases, with 9 bases sitting between them. This CDR3 spans 16 amino acids. CDR3 DNA: TGTGCCAGCAGTTACTCGAGGACAAATAGCAATCAGCCCCAGCATTTT. Translation: CASSYSRTNSNQPQHF.

The chain employs TRBV5-6 and TRBJ1-4; TRBD1 matches 9 bases. The CDR3 runs to 16 residues. Germline V gene data show CDR1 as SGHDT and CDR2 as YYEEEE. Unmatched junction bases numbered 8, after V lost 3 bases and J lost 5 bases. CDR3 bases: TGTGCCAGCAGCTATGGACAGGGGCTCAAGAATGAAAAACTGTTTTTT. Encoded protein: CASSYGQGLKNEKLFF.

The chain is built from TRBV7-2 and TRBJ1-3, with 7 bases fitting TRBD1. The V and J ends lost 3 bases and 4 bases, in that order; junction bases with no gene match: 9. Germline-derived CDR1 and CDR2 are SGHTA and FQGNSA. This CDR3 comprises 16 residues. This CDR3 is CASSFQGGRKGNTIYF. The CDR3 DNA is TGTGCCAGCAGCTTCCAGGGGGGGCGGAAGGGAAACACCATATATTTT.

J is TRBJ1-1 and V is TRBV4-1, with no clear D. Germline CDR1 MGHRA, CDR2 YSYEKL. This CDR3 has 14 amino acids. Trimming left V 0 bases short and J 0 bases short, with 5 bases between. The CDR3 sequence is CASSQDPVNTEAFF. CDR3 nucleotide sequence: TGCGCCAGCAGCCAAGATCCCGTGAACACTGAAGCTTTCTTT.

The V call is TRBV2, the J call TRBJ2-2; 7 bases are a match to TRBD2. The V gene's germline CDR1 is SNHLY and CDR2 FYNNEI. The ends lost 7 bases at V and 4 bases at J; junction bases unmatched: 9. The CDR3 is made up of 15 amino acids. The CDR3 region is CASINWTRVTGELFF. CDR3 nucleotides: TGTGCCAGCATTAACTGGACTAGAGTCACCGGGGAGCTGTTTTTT.